The sequence of this T cell receptor (beta chain) was determined in a study of T cells in Graves' hyperthyroidism and ophthalmopathy. The sample holds many counts of this clonotype. Sequence at one end of the junction differs from germline and may be a read error. CDR1 SGHVS and CDR2 FQNEAQ come from the germline V gene. This CDR3 is 13 amino acids long. The investigators amplified TCR beta CDR3 regions from RNA transcripts. The HTBI primer set was used in a first-round RT-PCR of the TCR CDR3. TCRdb passed the multiplex PCR reads through MiXCR, listing each CDR3 protein once. The sample includes more than 500,000 distinct CDR3 sequences, 16% of them seen just once.

Sample: blood. The chain couples TRBV7-8 to TRBJ2-3; D unclear. The TCR comes from a woman aged 25 to 39 with Graves' ophthalmopathy. The CDR3 sequence: CASTLSYTDTQYF. The CDR3 DNA follows: TGTGCCAGCACCTTATCGTACACAGATACGCAGTATTTT.